This T cell receptor beta chain appears in the sequencing data of a study of response to subunit inactivated influenza vaccine. The CDR3 sequence is 13 residues long. The V end was cut by 4 bases, the J end by 4 bases, with 8 bases between. The germline gives CDR1 SEHNR, CDR2 FQNEAQ (reference sequence). Each CDR3 protein gets one entry after TCRdb re-called the RT-PCR reads with MiXCR. The top ten clones hold over 10% of a sample with 540,000 or so distinct CDR3 sequences, 10% to 15% of them seen once. The origin of this receptor is a man over 45 who received an inactivated influenza vaccine. The rearrangement links TRBV7-9 to TRBJ1-3; D uncertain. The starting material was PBMCs from blood, obtained more than 35 days after vaccination. CDR3: CASSSQSGNTIYF. In DNA form, the CDR3 reads TGTGCCAGCAGCTCACAAAGCGGAAACACCATATATTTT.